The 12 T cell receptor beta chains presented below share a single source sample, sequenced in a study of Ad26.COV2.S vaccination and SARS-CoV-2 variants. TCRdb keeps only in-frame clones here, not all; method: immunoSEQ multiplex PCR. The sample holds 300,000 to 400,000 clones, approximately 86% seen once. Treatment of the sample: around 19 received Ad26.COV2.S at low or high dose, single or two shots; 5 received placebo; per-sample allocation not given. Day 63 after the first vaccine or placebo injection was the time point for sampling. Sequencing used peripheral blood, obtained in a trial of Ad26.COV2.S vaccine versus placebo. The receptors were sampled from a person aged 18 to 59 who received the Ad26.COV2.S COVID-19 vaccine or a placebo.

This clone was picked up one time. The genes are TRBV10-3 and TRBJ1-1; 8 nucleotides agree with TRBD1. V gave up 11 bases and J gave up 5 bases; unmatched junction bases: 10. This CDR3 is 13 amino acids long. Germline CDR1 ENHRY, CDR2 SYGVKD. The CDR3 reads CAVGQGAPTEAFF. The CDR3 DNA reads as TGTGCCGTGGGCCAGGGGGCGCCGACTGAAGCTTTCTTT.

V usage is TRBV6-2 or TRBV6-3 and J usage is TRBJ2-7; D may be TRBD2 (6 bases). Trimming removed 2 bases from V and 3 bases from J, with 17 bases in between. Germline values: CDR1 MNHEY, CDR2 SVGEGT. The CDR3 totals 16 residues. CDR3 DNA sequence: TGTGCCAGCAGTTACGCTATCCGGGAGTTGGGCTACGAGCAGTACTTC. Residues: CASSYAIRELGYEQYF.

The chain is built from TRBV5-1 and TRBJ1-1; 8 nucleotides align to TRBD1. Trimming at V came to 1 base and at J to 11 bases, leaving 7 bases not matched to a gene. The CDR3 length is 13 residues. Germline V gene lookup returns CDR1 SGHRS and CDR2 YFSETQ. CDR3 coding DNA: TGCGCCAGCAGCTTGCAGGGGGCGCGAGGGGCTTTCTTT. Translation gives CASSLQGARGAFF.

The CDR3 sequence: CASSVNPGTLNYGYTF. CDR3 DNA sequence: TGTGCCAGCAGCGTAAATCCAGGGACCCTTAACTATGGCTACACCTTC. This chain joins TRBV9 and TRBJ1-2; tentatively, D is TRBD1 (5 bases). V dropped 1 base and J dropped 1 base, with 14 bases sitting between them. CDR3 size: 16 residues. Germline CDR1 is SGDLS and CDR2 is YYNGEE.

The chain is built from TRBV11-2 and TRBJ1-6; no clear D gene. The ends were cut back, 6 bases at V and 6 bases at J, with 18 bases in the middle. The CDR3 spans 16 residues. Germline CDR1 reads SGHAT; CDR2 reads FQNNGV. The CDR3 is CASSPIVDIANSPLHF. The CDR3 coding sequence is TGTGCCAGCAGTCCAATAGTAGACATCGCTAATTCACCCCTCCACTTT.

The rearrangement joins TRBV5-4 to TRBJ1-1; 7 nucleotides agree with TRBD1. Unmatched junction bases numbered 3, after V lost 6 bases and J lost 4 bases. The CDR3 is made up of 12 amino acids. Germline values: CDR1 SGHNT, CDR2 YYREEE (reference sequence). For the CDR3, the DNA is TGTGCCAGCAACCGGGACAGCACTGAAGCTTTCTTT. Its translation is CASNRDSTEAFF.

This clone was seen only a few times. DNA of the CDR3: TGTGCCAGCAGCCCCCAGCTTCGGGGTCAGCCCCAGCATTTT. Amino acid sequence: CASSPQLRGQPQHF. The rearrangement joins TRBV3-1 (or the pseudogene TRBV3-2) to TRBJ1-5; D is unclear. The V gene lost 4 bases and the J gene lost 6 bases, with 13 bases spanning the gap. From germline, CDR1 is LGHDT and CDR2 YNNKEL (reference sequence). This CDR3 has 14 amino acids.

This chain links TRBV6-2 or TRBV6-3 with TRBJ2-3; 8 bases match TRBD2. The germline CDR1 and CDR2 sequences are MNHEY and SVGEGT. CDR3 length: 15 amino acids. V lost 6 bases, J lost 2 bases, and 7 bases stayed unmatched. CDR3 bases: TGTGCCAGCAGACCTACAGCGGGAGACACAGATACGCAGTATTTT. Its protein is CASRPTAGDTDTQYF.

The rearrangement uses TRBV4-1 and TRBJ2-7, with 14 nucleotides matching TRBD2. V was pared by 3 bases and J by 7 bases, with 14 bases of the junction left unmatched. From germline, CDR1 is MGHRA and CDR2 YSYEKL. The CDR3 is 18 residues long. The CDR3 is CASSHKKPGTSGSGEQYF. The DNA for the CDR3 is TGCGCCAGCAGCCATAAAAAACCTGGGACTAGCGGGAGTGGGGAGCAGTACTTC.

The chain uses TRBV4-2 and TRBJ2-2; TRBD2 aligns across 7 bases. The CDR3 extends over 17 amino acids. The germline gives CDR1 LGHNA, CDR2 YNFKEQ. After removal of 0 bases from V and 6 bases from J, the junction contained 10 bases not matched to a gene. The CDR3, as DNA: TGTGCCAGCAGCCAAGAGCAGAGACTAGCTGTCTCCGGGGAGCTGTTTTTT. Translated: CASSQEQRLAVSGELFF.

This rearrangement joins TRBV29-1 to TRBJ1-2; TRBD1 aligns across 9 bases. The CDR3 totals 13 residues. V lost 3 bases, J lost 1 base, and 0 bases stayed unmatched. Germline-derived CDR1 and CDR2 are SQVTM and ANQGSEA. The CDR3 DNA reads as TGCAGCGTTGAGGACAGGGGTAACTATGGCTACACCTTC. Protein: CSVEDRGNYGYTF.

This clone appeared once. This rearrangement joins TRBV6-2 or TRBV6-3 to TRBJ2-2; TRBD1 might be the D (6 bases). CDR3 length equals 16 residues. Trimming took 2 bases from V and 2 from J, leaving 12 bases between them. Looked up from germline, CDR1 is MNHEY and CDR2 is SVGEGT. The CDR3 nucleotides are TGTGCCAGCAGTTACAGCCTCGGGACAAACACCGGGGAGCTGTTTTTT. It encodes CASSYSLGTNTGELFF.